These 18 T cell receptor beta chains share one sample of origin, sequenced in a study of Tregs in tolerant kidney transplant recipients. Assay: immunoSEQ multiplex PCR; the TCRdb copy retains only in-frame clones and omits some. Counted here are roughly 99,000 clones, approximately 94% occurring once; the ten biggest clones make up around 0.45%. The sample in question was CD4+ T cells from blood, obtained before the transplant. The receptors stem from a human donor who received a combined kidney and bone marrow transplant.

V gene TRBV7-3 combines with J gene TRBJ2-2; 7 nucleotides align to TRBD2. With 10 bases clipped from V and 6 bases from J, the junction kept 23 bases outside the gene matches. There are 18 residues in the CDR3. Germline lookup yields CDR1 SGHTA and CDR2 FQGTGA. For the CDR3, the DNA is TGTGCCACCGGGGAGCTACATGGTTCGCGGGAGAGTTCCGGGGAGCTGTTTTTT. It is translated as CATGELHGSRESSGELFF.

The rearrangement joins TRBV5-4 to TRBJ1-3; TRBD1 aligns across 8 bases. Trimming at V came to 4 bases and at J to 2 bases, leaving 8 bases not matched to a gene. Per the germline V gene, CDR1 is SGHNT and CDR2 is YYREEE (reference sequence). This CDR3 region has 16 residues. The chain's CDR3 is CASSVGLTGAGNTIYF. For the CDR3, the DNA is TGTGCCAGCAGCGTAGGACTGACAGGGGCTGGAAACACCATATATTTT.

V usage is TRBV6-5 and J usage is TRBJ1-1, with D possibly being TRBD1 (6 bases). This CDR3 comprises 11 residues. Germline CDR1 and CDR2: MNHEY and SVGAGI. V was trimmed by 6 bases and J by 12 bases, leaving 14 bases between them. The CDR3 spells CASSYGQLTFF. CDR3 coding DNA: TGTGCCAGCAGCTACGGACAGCTTACTTTCTTT.

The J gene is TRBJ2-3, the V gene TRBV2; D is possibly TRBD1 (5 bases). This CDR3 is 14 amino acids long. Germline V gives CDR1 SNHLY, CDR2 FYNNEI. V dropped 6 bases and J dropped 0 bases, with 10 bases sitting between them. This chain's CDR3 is CASSRERSTDTQYF. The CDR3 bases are TGTGCCAGCAGCAGGGAACGGAGCACAGATACGCAGTATTTT.

CDR3 loop: CAISAAGQGVGETQYF. CDR3 DNA: TGTGCCATCAGTGCCGCGGGACAGGGGGTGGGAGAGACCCAGTACTTC. This rearrangement joins TRBV10-3 to TRBJ2-5, with 11 bases that match TRBD1. This CDR3 comprises 16 residues. The J segment lost 4 bases and the V segment lost 4 bases, leaving 8 bases of the junction unmatched. Germline CDR1 ENHRY, CDR2 SYGVKD.

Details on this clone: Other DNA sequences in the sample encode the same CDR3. The CDR3 spells CASSFLRPGQGGSPLHF. CDR3 bases: TGTGCCAGCAGTTTTTTAAGACCCGGACAGGGTGGCTCCCCCCTCCACTTT. The chain recombines TRBV27 with TRBJ1-6, with 8 bases fitting TRBD1. This CDR3 has 17 residues. CDR1 is MNHEY and CDR2 is SMNVEV in the germline V gene (reference sequence). The junction had 17 bases not matched to a gene; V was cut back by 3 bases and J by 13 bases.

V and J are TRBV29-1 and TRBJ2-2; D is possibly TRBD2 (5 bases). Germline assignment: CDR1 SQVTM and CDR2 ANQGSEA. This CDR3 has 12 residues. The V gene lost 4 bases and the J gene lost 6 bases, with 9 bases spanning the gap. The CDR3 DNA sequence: TGCAGCGTTGGCCGGGGTGCCGGGGAGCTGTTTTTT. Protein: CSVGRGAGELFF.

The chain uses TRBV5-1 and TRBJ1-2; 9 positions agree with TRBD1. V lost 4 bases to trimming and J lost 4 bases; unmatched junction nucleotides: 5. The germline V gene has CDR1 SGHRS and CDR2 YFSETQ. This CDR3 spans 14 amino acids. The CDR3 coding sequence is TGCGCCAGCAGCGCTGGACAGGGGACCTATGGCTACACCTTC. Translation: CASSAGQGTYGYTF.

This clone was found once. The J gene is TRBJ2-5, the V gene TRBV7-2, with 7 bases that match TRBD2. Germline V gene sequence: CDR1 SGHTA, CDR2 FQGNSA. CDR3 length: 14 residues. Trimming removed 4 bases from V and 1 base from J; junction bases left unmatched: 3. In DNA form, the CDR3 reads TGTGCCAGCAGCTACGGACTAGGCCAAGAGACCCAGTACTTC. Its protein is CASSYGLGQETQYF.

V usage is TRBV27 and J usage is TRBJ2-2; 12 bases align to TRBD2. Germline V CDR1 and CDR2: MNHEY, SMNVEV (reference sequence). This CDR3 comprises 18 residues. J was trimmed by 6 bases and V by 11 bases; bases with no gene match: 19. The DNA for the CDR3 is TGTGCCTGCTCCAGGGGATCTAGCGGGAGGGGGCTTGCCGGGGAGCTGTTTTTT. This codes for CACSRGSSGRGLAGELFF.

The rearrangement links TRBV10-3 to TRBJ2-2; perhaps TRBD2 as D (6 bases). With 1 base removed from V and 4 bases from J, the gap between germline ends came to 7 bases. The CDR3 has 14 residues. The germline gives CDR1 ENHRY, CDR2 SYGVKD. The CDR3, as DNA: TGTGCCATCAGTGAGTGGAGGGGCACCGGGGAGCTGTTTTTT. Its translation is CAISEWRGTGELFF.

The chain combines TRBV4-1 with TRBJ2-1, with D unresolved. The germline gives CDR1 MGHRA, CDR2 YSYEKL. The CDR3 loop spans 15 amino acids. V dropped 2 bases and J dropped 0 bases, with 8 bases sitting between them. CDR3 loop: CASSQYMSSYNEQFF. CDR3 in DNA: TGCGCCAGCAGCCAATATATGTCCTCCTACAATGAGCAGTTCTTC.

Here the CDR3 DNA reads TGTGCCAGCAGCCAAGAGAAGGGGCTAGCGGTCCGGGAGACCCAGTACTTC. It yields the protein CASSQEKGLAVRETQYF. The chain is built from TRBV14 and TRBJ2-5; TRBD2 aligns across 7 bases. This CDR3 is 17 amino acids long. From germline, CDR1 is SGHDN and CDR2 FVKESK. V was pared by 0 bases and J by 5 bases, with 12 bases of the junction left unmatched.

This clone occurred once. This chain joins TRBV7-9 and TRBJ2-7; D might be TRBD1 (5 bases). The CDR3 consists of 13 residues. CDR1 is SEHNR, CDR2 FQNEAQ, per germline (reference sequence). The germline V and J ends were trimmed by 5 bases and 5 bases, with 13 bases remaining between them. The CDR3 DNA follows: TGTGCCAGCAGCCCCCAGGGCCCAAACGAGCAGTACTTC. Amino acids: CASSPQGPNEQYF.

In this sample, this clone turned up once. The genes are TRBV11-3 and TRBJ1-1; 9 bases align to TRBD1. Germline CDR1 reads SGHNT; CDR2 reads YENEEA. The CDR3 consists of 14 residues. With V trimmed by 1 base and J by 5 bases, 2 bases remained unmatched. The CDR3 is CASSLAQGATEAFF. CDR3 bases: TGTGCCAGCAGCTTAGCACAGGGGGCTACTGAAGCTTTCTTT.

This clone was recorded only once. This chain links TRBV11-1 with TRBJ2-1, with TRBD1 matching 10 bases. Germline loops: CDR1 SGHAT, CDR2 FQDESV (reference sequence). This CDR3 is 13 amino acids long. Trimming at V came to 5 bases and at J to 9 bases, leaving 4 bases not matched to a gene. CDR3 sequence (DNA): TGTGCCAGCAGCCGACAGGGGGCAAGTGAGCAGTTCTTC. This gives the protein CASSRQGASEQFF.

CDR3 nucleotide sequence: TGTGCCAGCAGCCAAGTTGCAGGGACTAATGAAAAACTGTTTTTT. Translated: CASSQVAGTNEKLFF. V usage is TRBV14 and J usage is TRBJ1-4; D may be TRBD1 (5 bases). V was clipped by 1 base and J by 2 bases, with 8 bases between them. Germline CDR1 SGHDN, CDR2 FVKESK. CDR3 length: 15 amino acids.

As DNA, the CDR3 is TGTGCCAGCAGCCACGGCGGGTCCGGGGGGGATACGCAGTATTTT. Amino acids: CASSHGGSGGDTQYF. The V and J genes are TRBV28 and TRBJ2-3, with TRBD2 identical over 7 bases. Germline assignment: CDR1 MDHEN and CDR2 SYDVKM. CDR3 size: 15 residues. Trimming removed 6 bases from V and 6 bases from J; junction bases left unmatched: 12. The whole variable domain, filled in from reference TRBV28 and TRBJ2-3, reads DVKVTQSSRYLVKRTGEKVFLECVQDMDHENMFWYRQDPGLGLRLIYFSYDVKMKEKGDIPEGYSVSREKKERFSLILESASTNQTSMYLCASSHGGSGGDTQYFGPGTRLTVL.